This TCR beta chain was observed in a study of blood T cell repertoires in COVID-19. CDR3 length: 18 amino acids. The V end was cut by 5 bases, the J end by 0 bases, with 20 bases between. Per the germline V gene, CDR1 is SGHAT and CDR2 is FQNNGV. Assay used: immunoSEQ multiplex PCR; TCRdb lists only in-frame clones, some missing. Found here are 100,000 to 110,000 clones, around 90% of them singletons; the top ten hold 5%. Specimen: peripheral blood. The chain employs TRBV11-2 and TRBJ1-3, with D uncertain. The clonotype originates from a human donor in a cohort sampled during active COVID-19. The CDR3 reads CASSPPTRELSSGNTIYF. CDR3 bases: TGTGCCAGCAGCCCCCCAACCCGGGAGTTAAGCTCTGGAAACACCATATATTTT.